These 32 T cell receptor beta chains originate from one sample sequenced in a study of blood T cell repertoires in COVID-19. The repertoire was sequenced with immunoSEQ multiplex PCR; TCRdb's copy has only in-frame clones and lacks some. The repertoire holds roughly 150,000 clones, with approximately 80% as singletons. The sequenced sample consisted of peripheral blood. These receptors all stem from a man aged 55 to 70 with acute or convalescent COVID-19.

V and J are TRBV27 and TRBJ1-6; TRBD1 agrees at 8 bases. CDR1 and CDR2 from the germline V gene are MNHEY and SMNVEV (reference sequence). With V trimmed by 6 bases and J by 12 bases, 13 bases remained unmatched. CDR3 length: 15 residues. CDR3 DNA sequence: TGTGCCAGCAGCAGACAGGGGACAACTGTTGTACCCCTCCACTTT. Its translation: CASSRQGTTVVPLHF.

This chain connects TRBV28 to TRBJ2-5; weak D call: TRBD2 (5 bases). The CDR3 has 13 residues. Between the trimmed V and J ends, which lost 3 bases and 1 base, there was a span of 6 bases. In germline, CDR1 is MDHEN, CDR2 SYDVKM. CDR3 sequence reads: CASSLGSQETQYF. As DNA, the CDR3 is TGTGCCAGCAGTTTGGGGAGCCAAGAGACCCAGTACTTC. Full variable domain (outside the CDR3, taken from reference TRBV28 and TRBJ2-5): DVKVTQSSRYLVKRTGEKVFLECVQDMDHENMFWYRQDPGLGLRLIYFSYDVKMKEKGDIPEGYSVSREKKERFSLILESASTNQTSMYLCASSLGSQETQYFGPGTRLLVL.

The J gene is TRBJ2-1, the V gene TRBV4-3, with D perhaps matching TRBD1 (5 bases). Germline CDR1 LGHNA, CDR2 YSLEER. The germline V and J ends were trimmed by 5 bases and 1 base, with 9 bases remaining between them. The CDR3 is 14 residues long. The CDR3 DNA reads TGCGCCAGCAGCGTAACAGGATCCTACAATGAGCAGTTCTTC. Translation gives CASSVTGSYNEQFF.

This clone was detected only a few times. The chain links TRBV5-4 to TRBJ2-7; 14 bases are a match to TRBD2. The CDR3 runs 16 residues. In germline, CDR1 is SGHNT, CDR2 YYREEE (reference sequence). Losses at the gene ends were 0 bases for V and 2 bases for J; bases not matched to a gene: 1. In nucleotides, the CDR3 is TGTGCCAGCAGCTTGGCGGGACTAGCGGGAGCCTACGAGCAGTACTTC. This codes for CASSLAGLAGAYEQYF.

This clone occurred a few times. The rearrangement joins TRBV4-3 to TRBJ2-7; TRBD1 agrees at 7 bases. V dropped 1 base and J dropped 4; count of bases not matched to a gene: 7. This CDR3 comprises 15 residues. Germline lookup yields CDR1 LGHNA and CDR2 YSLEER. The CDR3 DNA reads TGCGCCAGCAGCCAAGTAGAAGGGGGCGGTTACGAGCAGTACTTC. The encoded protein is CASSQVEGGGYEQYF.

The chain links TRBV7-3 to TRBJ1-1; the D is unclear. V lost 4 bases to trimming and J lost 0 bases, with 6 bases between them. This CDR3 region has 13 residues. Per germline, CDR1 SGHTA and CDR2 FQGTGA. The CDR3 DNA sequence: TGTGCCAGCAGCTACAGCATGAACACTGAAGCTTTCTTT. It yields the protein CASSYSMNTEAFF.

V and J are TRBV10-2 and TRBJ2-7; the D gene is possibly TRBD1 (6 bases). The V gene's germline CDR1 is WSHSY and CDR2 SAAADI. V lost 5 bases to trimming and J lost 4 bases, with 15 bases between them. The CDR3 has 14 residues. For the CDR3, the DNA is TGCGCCAGCAGTAGACAGGAGAGATATTACGAGCAGTACTTC. It translates to CASSRQERYYEQYF.

The V call is TRBV5-4, the J call TRBJ2-1, with 14 positions matching TRBD2. Per the germline V gene, CDR1 is SGHNT and CDR2 is YYREEE (reference sequence). V trimming: 8 bases; J trimming: 4 bases; junction bases outside the gene matches: 11. The CDR3 has 17 residues. The CDR3 DNA is TGTGCCAGTACGACTAGCGGGGGGGCCGTCGTTTACAATGAGCAGTTCTTC. Its protein is CASTTSGGAVVYNEQFF.

This clone was seen just once. V gene TRBV27 combines with J gene TRBJ1-6; D might be TRBD1 (6 bases). Germline assignment: CDR1 MNHEY and CDR2 SMNVEV (reference sequence). The V end lost 5 bases, the J end lost 8 bases, and 16 bases lay between the germline ends. The CDR3 extends over 15 amino acids. This chain's CDR3 is CASSRAGARDSPLHF. In DNA form, the CDR3 reads TGTGCCAGCAGTAGGGCGGGGGCGCGGGATTCACCCCTCCACTTT.

The chain combines TRBV28 with TRBJ2-7; 9 nucleotides agree with TRBD2. The CDR3 contains 17 residues. The V gene's germline CDR1 is MDHEN and CDR2 SYDVKM. The V segment lost 6 bases and the J segment 0 bases; nucleotides outside the gene matches: 12. CDR3 sequence (DNA): TGTGCCAGCAGCTCCCTAGGAGCGGGAGGCCTCTCCTACGAGCAGTACTTC. The encoded protein is CASSSLGAGGLSYEQYF.

The gene calls are TRBV30 and TRBJ2-3, with 10 nucleotides matching TRBD2. The V segment lost 3 bases and the J segment 4 bases; nucleotides outside the gene matches: 13. CDR1 and CDR2 (germline): GTSNPN, SVGIG (reference sequence). The CDR3 spans 17 residues. This CDR3 reads CAWSVQGVLAGPDTQYF. CDR3 coding DNA: TGTGCCTGGAGCGTCCAGGGGGTACTAGCGGGGCCAGATACGCAGTATTTT.

The rearrangement uses TRBV28 and TRBJ2-7; TRBD1 aligns across 9 bases. After removal of 6 bases from V and 3 bases from J, the junction contained 6 bases not matched to a gene. Germline CDR1 MDHEN, CDR2 SYDVKM. The CDR3 spans 14 residues. The CDR3 bases are TGTGCCAGCAGCGGGACAGGGAAAGGCTACGAGCAGTACTTC. Encoded protein: CASSGTGKGYEQYF.

This clone was found a few times. The V gene is TRBV5-1, the J gene TRBJ2-3, with 10 bases identical to TRBD2. The CDR3 has 15 amino acids. The trim removed 2 bases at V and 6 bases at J, leaving 6 bases unmatched. Looked up from germline, CDR1 is SGHRS and CDR2 is YFSETQ. CDR3 residues: CASSFIAGGEDTQYF. In nucleotides, the CDR3 is TGCGCCAGCAGCTTCATAGCGGGGGGCGAGGATACGCAGTATTTT.

This clone appeared a single time. Within the sample, other DNA sequences also encode this same CDR3. The chain joins TRBV6-5 to TRBJ2-7; 8 nucleotides match TRBD1. The CDR3 has 13 amino acids. CDR1 is MNHEY, CDR2 SVGAGI, per germline. V shed 5 bases, J shed 3 bases, and the junction held 3 bases outside the gene matches. The CDR3 region has the DNA TGTGCCAGCAGTCGACAGGGGAGCTACGAGCAGTACTTC. It is translated as CASSRQGSYEQYF.

J is TRBJ2-3 and V is TRBV7-9, with 12 bases fitting TRBD2. J gave up 4 bases and V 3 bases, and 11 bases lay outside the gene matches. This CDR3 spans 18 amino acids. Germline V gene data show CDR1 as SEHNR and CDR2 as FQNEAQ (reference sequence). In DNA form, the CDR3 reads TGTGCCAGCAGCTTCCCAAGGCGACTAGCGGGGGTAGCAGATACGCAGTATTTT. This translates into CASSFPRRLAGVADTQYF.

This clone appeared a single time. The rearrangement uses TRBV30 and TRBJ1-6, with D unclear. There are 15 residues in the CDR3. Germline V gene sequence: CDR1 GTSNPN, CDR2 SVGIG (reference sequence). V dropped 3 bases and J dropped 5 bases, with 14 bases sitting between them. The CDR3 bases are TGTGCCTGGAGGGACTTTTTTCGTCATAATTCACCCCTCCACTTT. This translates into CAWRDFFRHNSPLHF.

The chain couples TRBV6-5 to TRBJ2-3, with TRBD2 as a possible D gene (6 bases). Germline-derived CDR1 and CDR2 are MNHEY and SVGAGI. V was shortened by 6 bases and J by 2 bases, with 15 bases between the two germline ends. The CDR3 loop spans 15 amino acids. DNA for the CDR3: TGTGCCAGCAGCCCCCGCGGGATGTCCACAGATACGCAGTATTTT. Its translation: CASSPRGMSTDTQYF.

The rearrangement uses TRBV6-2 or TRBV6-3 and TRBJ1-1; D remains ambiguous. This CDR3 spans 16 amino acids. Germline V gives CDR1 MNHEY, CDR2 SVGEGT. V was clipped by 0 bases and J by 0 bases, with 11 bases between them. CDR3: CASSYSGGFMNTEAFF. DNA of the CDR3: TGTGCCAGCAGTTACTCTGGCGGGTTCATGAACACTGAAGCTTTCTTT.

This chain connects TRBV7-9 to TRBJ1-2; weak D call: TRBD1 (6 bases). V was trimmed by 5 bases and J by 2 bases, leaving 15 bases between them. Germline V gives CDR1 SEHNR, CDR2 FQNEAQ (reference sequence). The CDR3 extends over 15 amino acids. CDR3 sequence: CASSVYREQNYGYTF. The CDR3 region has the DNA TGTGCCAGCAGCGTTTACAGGGAACAGAACTATGGCTACACCTTC.

This CDR3 reads CASSPTGNTIYF. CDR3 nucleotide sequence: TGTGCCAGCAGCCCTACTGGAAACACCATATATTTT. V gene TRBV9 combines with J gene TRBJ1-3, with D unclear. The CDR3 contains 12 residues. Trimming removed 4 bases at V and 2 bases at J, with 4 bases between. Germline V gene sequence: CDR1 SGDLS, CDR2 YYNGEE.

This clone came up once. The genes are TRBV15 and TRBJ2-7, with TRBD2 matching 7 bases. The CDR3 is 16 residues long. Germline V gene lookup returns CDR1 LNHNV and CDR2 YYDKDF (reference sequence). V was pared by 0 bases and J by 6 bases, with 11 bases of the junction left unmatched. The CDR3 bases are TGTGCCACCAGCAGAGAGGCGGGGACTATTGCTACCGAGCAGTACTTC. This sequence encodes CATSREAGTIATEQYF.

This chain joins TRBV6-5 and TRBJ2-1; D remains unclear. Germline V lookup: CDR1 MNHEY, CDR2 SVGAGI. The CDR3 has 12 amino acids. V was cut by 7 bases and J by 3 bases, with 7 bases left in between. The DNA of the CDR3 is TGTGCCAGCAAAGCTAACTACAATGAGCAGTTCTTC. Its protein product is CASKANYNEQFF.

The J gene is TRBJ1-4, the V gene TRBV30; D is unclear. CDR3 length equals 12 residues. V lost 1 base, J lost 4 bases, and 4 bases lay in between. CDR1 and CDR2 from the germline V gene are GTSNPN and SVGIG (reference sequence). The CDR3 DNA reads as TGTGCCTGGAGTGCTAATAATGAAAAACTGTTTTTT. It is translated as CAWSANNEKLFF.

The chain joins TRBV6-1 to TRBJ1-2; no firm D call. Per the germline V gene, CDR1 is MNHNS and CDR2 is SASEGT. The V gene lost 0 bases and the J gene lost 4 bases, with 9 bases spanning the gap. CDR3 length: 14 residues. DNA for the CDR3: TGTGCCAGCAGTGAAGCGCCGGGTCTCTATGGCTACACCTTC. This codes for CASSEAPGLYGYTF.

This clone was detected once. The chain uses TRBV18 and TRBJ2-7, with 12 positions matching TRBD2. CDR3 size: 17 residues. Losses at the gene ends were 5 bases for V and 5 bases for J; bases not matched to a gene: 13. Germline V lookup: CDR1 KGHSH, CDR2 LQKENI. CDR3 sequence reads: CASSFDRGGLAGHEQYF. In DNA, the CDR3 is TGTGCCAGCTCATTCGACAGGGGAGGACTAGCGGGGCACGAGCAGTACTTC.

The CDR3 nucleotides read TGTGCCAGCAGTCCGACAGGGCTCGGCTATGGCTACACCTTC. Amino acid sequence: CASSPTGLGYGYTF. The rearrangement joins TRBV6-5 to TRBJ1-2; 7 bases line up with TRBD1. The CDR3 spans 14 residues. The V and J ends lost 5 bases and 4 bases, in that order; junction bases with no gene match: 7. Per the germline V gene, CDR1 is MNHEY and CDR2 is SVGAGI.

The chain carries TRBV19 and TRBJ1-3; 8 bases agree with TRBD1. V shed 5 bases, J shed 4 bases, and the junction held 4 bases outside the gene matches. The V gene's germline CDR1 is LNHDA and CDR2 SQIVND (reference sequence). This CDR3 spans 14 amino acids. The DNA for the CDR3 is TGTGCCAGTAGTGCCCGGACAGGGGGAAACACCATATATTTT. As protein: CASSARTGGNTIYF. Full variable domain (missing parts from reference TRBV19 and TRBJ1-3): DGGITQSPKYLFRKEGQNVTLSCEQNLNHDAMYWYRQDPGQGLRLIYYSQIVNDFQKGDIAEGYSVSREKKESFPLTVTSAQKNPTAFYLCASSARTGGNTIYFGEGSWLTVV.

The chain carries TRBV7-9 and TRBJ2-5, with 12 positions matching TRBD2. The CDR3 totals 16 residues. The trim removed 5 bases at V and 3 bases at J, leaving 7 bases unmatched. The germline V gene has CDR1 SEHNR and CDR2 FQNEAQ (reference sequence). CDR3 residues: CASSPGRLAGEETQYF. CDR3 nucleotide sequence: TGTGCCAGCAGCCCAGGACGACTAGCGGGAGAAGAGACCCAGTACTTC.

This chain connects TRBV7-8 to TRBJ1-4, with 7 bases fitting TRBD1. The CDR3 contains 16 residues. Losses at the gene ends were 5 bases for V and 3 bases for J; bases not matched to a gene: 9. CDR1 is SGHVS, CDR2 FQNEAQ, per germline. CDR3 residues: CASSLSTGTANEKLFF. As DNA, the CDR3 is TGTGCCAGCAGCCTGTCTACCGGGACAGCTAATGAAAAACTGTTTTTT. The whole variable domain, remainder taken from reference TRBV7-8 and TRBJ1-4, is GAGVSQSPRYKVAKRGQDVALRCDPISGHVSLFWYQQALGQGPEFLTYFQNEAQLDKSGLPSDRFFAERPEGSVSTLKIQRTQQEDSAVYLCASSLSTGTANEKLFFGSGTQLSVL.

The chain carries TRBV20-1 and TRBJ2-7, with D possibly matching TRBD1 (6 bases). Trimming cost V 3 bases and J 4 bases, with 10 bases left between them. This CDR3 spans 12 amino acids. CDR1 and CDR2 (germline): DFQATT, SNEGSKA (reference sequence). The CDR3 sequence: CSASLDRYEQYF. The CDR3 DNA reads TGCAGTGCTAGTCTGGACAGATACGAGCAGTACTTC.

This rearrangement joins TRBV10-3 to TRBJ1-1; D is ambiguous. Germline V gene sequence: CDR1 ENHRY, CDR2 SYGVKD. The CDR3 contains 12 residues. V shed 8 bases and J shed 1 base, with 8 bases lying between them. The CDR3 here is CAIREGNTEAFF. DNA for the CDR3: TGTGCCATCCGAGAGGGGAACACTGAAGCTTTCTTT.

The rearrangement uses TRBV7-9 and TRBJ2-5, with a tentative D call TRBD1 (5 bases). Per the germline V gene, CDR1 is SEHNR and CDR2 is FQNEAQ (reference sequence). V was pared by 9 bases and J by 4 bases, with 18 bases between. The CDR3 runs to 14 residues. The CDR3 sequence: CARTRVGPSETQYF. The DNA for the CDR3 is TGTGCCAGAACAAGGGTGGGGCCGTCAGAGACCCAGTACTTC.